This T cell receptor (beta chain) was retrieved from a study of control samples from healthy donors and cancer patients. This CDR3 contains 16 residues. Germline V gene data show CDR1 as SGHRS and CDR2 as YFSETQ. The germline V and J ends were trimmed by 0 bases and 0 bases, with 10 bases remaining between them. Clones were read by immunoSEQ multiplex PCR, and TCRdb kept only the in-frame ones, dropping some. The table shows approximately 120,000 clones, with approximately 90% occurring only once. This chain links TRBV5-1 with TRBJ1-3, with D possibly being TRBD1 (5 bases). The sequence was obtained from a human donor in good health. The donor label of this sample is uncertain. The sample was blood. The CDR3 DNA reads as TGCGCCAGCAGCTTGGTGGGGGGAAACTCTGGAAACACCATATATTTT. This sequence encodes CASSLVGGNSGNTIYF. Full variable domain (rest looked up from reference TRBV5-1 and TRBJ1-3): KAGVTQTPRYLIKTRGQQVTLSCSPISGHRSVSWYQQTPGQGLQFLFEYFSETQRNKGNFPGRFSGRQFSNSRSEMNVSTLELGDSALYLCASSLVGGNSGNTIYFGEGSWLTVV.